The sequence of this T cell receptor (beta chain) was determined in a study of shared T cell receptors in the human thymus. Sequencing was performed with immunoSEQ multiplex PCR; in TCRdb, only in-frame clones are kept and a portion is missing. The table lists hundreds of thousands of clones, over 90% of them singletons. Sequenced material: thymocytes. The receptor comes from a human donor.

The CDR3 here is CASSFWDRASGNTIYF. The CDR3, as DNA: TGTGCCAGCAGCTTTTGGGACAGGGCTTCTGGAAACACCATATATTTT. This sequence joins TRBV5-4 and TRBJ1-3; TRBD1 matches 9 bases. Germline V CDR1 and CDR2: SGHNT, YYREEE (reference sequence). This CDR3 spans 16 amino acids. Unmatched junction bases numbered 4, after V lost 2 bases and J lost 1 base.